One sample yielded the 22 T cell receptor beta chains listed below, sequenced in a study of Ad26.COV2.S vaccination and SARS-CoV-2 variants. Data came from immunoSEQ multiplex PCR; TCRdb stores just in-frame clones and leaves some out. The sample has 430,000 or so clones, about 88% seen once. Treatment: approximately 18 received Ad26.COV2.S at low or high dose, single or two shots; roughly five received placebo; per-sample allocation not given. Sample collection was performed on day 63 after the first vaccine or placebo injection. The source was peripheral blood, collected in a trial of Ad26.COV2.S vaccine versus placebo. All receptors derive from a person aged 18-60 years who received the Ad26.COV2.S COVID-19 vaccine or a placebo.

The DNA of the CDR3 is TGTGCCAGCAGCGCCGGGGCCGCCACAGATACGCAGTATTTT. Its translation: CASSAGAATDTQYF. The genes are TRBV9 and TRBJ2-3; either TRBD1 or TRBD2 may fit D (5 bases each). This CDR3 is 14 amino acids long. Germline V gives CDR1 SGDLS, CDR2 YYNGEE. V was pared by 3 bases and J by 2 bases, with 10 bases between.

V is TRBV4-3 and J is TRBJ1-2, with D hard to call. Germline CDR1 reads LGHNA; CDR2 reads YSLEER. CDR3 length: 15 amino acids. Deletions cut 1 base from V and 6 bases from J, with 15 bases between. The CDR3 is CASSQVSPTSDGYTF. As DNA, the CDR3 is TGCGCCAGCAGCCAAGTATCACCCACCTCGGATGGCTACACCTTC.

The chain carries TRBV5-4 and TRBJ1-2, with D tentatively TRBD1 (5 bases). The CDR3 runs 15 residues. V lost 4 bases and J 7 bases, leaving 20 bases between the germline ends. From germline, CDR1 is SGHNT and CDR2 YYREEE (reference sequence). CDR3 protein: CASSPTGTYGGGYTF. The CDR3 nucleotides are TGTGCCAGCAGCCCCACCGGGACTTATGGGGGTGGCTACACCTTC.

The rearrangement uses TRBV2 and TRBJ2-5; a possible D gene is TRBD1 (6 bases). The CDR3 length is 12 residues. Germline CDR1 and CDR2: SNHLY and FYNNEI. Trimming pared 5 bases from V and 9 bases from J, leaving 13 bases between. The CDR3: CASSPRGLAQYF. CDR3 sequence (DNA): TGTGCCAGCAGTCCAAGGGGGTTAGCCCAGTACTTC.

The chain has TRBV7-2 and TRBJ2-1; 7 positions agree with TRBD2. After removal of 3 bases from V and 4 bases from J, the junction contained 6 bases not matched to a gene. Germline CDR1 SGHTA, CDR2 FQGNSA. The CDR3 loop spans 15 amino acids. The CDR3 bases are TGTGCCAGCAGCTTTCAAGCAGCGGGATACAATGAGCAGTTCTTC. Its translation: CASSFQAAGYNEQFF.

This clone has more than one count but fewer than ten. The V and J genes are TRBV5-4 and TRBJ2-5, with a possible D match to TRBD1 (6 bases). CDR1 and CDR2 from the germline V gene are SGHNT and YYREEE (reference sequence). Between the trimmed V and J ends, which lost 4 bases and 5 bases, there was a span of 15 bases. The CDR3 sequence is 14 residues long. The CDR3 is CASSGTGFRETQYF. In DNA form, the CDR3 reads TGTGCCAGCAGCGGCACAGGGTTTCGGGAGACCCAGTACTTC.

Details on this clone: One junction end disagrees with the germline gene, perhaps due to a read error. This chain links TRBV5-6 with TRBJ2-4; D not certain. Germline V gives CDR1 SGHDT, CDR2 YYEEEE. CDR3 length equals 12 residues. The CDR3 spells CASSLGPAGVDF. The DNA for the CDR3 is TGTGCCAGCAGCTTGGGTCCTGCTGGCGTGGACTTC. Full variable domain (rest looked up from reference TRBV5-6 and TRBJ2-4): DAGVTQSPTHLIKTRGQQVTLRCSPKSGHDTVSWYQQALGQGPQFIFQYYEEEERQRGNFPDRFSGHQFPNYSSELNVNALLLGDSALYLCASSLGPAGVDFGAGTRLSVL.

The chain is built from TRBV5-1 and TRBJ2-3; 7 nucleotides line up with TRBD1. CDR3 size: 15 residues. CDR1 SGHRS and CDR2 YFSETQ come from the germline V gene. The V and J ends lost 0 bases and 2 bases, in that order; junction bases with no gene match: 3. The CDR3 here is CASSLGDSFTDTQYF. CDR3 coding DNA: TGCGCCAGCAGCTTGGGGGACAGTTTCACAGATACGCAGTATTTT.

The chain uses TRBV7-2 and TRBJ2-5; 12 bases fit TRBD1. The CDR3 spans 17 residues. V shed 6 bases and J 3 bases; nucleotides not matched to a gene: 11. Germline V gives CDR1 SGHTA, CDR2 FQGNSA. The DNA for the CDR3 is TGTGCCAGCAGGCAAAGGGTGGGGACAGGGGGCGAAGAGACCCAGTACTTC. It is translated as CASRQRVGTGGEETQYF.

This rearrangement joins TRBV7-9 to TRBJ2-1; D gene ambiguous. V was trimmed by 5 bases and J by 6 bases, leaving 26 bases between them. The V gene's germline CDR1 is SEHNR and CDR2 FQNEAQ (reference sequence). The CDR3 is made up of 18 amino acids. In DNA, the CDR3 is TGTGCCAGCAGCCCCAACCGACGCGGCGGAAGACACCTCAATGAGCAGTTCTTC. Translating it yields CASSPNRRGGRHLNEQFF. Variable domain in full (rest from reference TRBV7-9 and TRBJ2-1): DTGVSQNPRHKITKRGQNVTFRCDPISEHNRLYWYRQTLGQGPEFLTYFQNEAQLEKSRLLSDRFSAERPKGSFSTLEIQRTEQGDSAMYLCASSPNRRGGRHLNEQFFGPGTRLTVL.

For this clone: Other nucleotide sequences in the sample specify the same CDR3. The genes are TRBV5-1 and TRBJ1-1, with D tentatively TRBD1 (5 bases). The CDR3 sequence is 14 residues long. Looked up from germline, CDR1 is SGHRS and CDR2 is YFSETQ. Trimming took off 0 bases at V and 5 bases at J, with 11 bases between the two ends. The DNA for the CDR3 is TGCGCCAGCAGCTTGGGGGGTTCAGGGACTGAAGCTTTCTTT. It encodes CASSLGGSGTEAFF.

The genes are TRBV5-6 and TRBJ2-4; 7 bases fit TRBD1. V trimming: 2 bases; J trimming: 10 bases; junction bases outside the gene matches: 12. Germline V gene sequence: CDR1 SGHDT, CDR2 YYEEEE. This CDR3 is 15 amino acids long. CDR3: CASSFQIKGAEIQYF. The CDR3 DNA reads TGTGCCAGCAGCTTCCAGATCAAGGGGGCTGAAATTCAGTACTTC.

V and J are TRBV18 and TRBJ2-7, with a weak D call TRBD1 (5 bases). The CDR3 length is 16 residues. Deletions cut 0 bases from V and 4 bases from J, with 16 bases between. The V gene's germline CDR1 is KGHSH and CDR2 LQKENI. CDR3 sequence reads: CASSPPVQGNWYEQYV. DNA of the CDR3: TGTGCCAGCTCACCACCTGTGCAGGGAAATTGGTACGAGCAGTACGTC.

CDR3 nucleotides: TGTGCCAGCACCAAAGGGGGGATCCTCTCCTACGAGCAGTACTTC. Translating gives CASTKGGILSYEQYF. V gene TRBV7-9 combines with J gene TRBJ2-7; D tentatively fits TRBD1 or TRBD2 (6 bases each). CDR1 is SEHNR, CDR2 FQNEAQ, per germline (reference sequence). The V and J ends lost 7 bases and 0 bases respectively, with 16 bases between them. This CDR3 has 15 amino acids.

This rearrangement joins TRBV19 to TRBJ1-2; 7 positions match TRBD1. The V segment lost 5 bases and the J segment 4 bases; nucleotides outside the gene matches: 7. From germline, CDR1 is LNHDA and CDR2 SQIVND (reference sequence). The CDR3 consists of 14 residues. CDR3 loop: CASSSTGSRYGYTF. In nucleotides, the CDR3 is TGTGCCAGTAGTTCGACAGGGTCTCGCTATGGCTACACCTTC. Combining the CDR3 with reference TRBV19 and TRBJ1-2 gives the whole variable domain DGGITQSPKYLFRKEGQNVTLSCEQNLNHDAMYWYRQDPGQGLRLIYYSQIVNDFQKGDIAEGYSVSREKKESFPLTVTSAQKNPTAFYLCASSSTGSRYGYTFGSGTRLTVV.

The DNA for the CDR3 is TGTGCCAGCTCCACAGGGGGCGCCGGCTATGGCTACACCTTC. Translating it yields CASSTGGAGYGYTF. The chain joins TRBV7-9 to TRBJ1-2; 9 bases match TRBD1. CDR1 SEHNR and CDR2 FQNEAQ come from the germline V gene (reference sequence). The CDR3 has 14 amino acids. The V and J ends lost 8 bases and 4 bases, in that order; junction bases with no gene match: 8.

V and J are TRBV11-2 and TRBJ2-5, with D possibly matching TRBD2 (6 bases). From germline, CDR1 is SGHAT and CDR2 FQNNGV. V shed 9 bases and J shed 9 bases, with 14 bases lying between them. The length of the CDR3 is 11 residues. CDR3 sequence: CASRGSSPQYF. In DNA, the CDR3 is TGTGCCAGTCGGGGGAGCAGCCCCCAGTACTTC.

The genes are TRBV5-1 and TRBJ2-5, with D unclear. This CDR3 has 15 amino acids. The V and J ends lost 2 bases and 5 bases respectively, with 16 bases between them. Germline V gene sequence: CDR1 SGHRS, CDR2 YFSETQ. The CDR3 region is CASSLGPHPGETQYF. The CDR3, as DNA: TGCGCCAGCAGCTTAGGGCCCCACCCCGGGGAGACCCAGTACTTC.

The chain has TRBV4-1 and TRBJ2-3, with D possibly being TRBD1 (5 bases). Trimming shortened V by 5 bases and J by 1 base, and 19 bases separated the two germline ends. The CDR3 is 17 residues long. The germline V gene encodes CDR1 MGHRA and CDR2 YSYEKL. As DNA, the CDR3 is TGCGCCAGCAGCTACCCAATTGTAGGGGCTCGCACAGATACGCAGTATTTT. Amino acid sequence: CASSYPIVGARTDTQYF.

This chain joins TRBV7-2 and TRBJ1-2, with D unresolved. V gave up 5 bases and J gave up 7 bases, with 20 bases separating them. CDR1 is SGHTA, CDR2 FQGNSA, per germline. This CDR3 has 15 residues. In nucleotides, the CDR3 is TGTGCCAGCAGCGAACGGGAACGGGGAGGCCGTGGCTACACCTTC. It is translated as CASSERERGGRGYTF.

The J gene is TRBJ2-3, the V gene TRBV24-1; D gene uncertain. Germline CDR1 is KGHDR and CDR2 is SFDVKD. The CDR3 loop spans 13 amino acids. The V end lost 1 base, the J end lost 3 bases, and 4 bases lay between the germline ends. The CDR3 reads CATSDFRTDTQYF. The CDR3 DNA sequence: TGTGCCACCAGTGATTTTCGTACAGATACGCAGTATTTT.

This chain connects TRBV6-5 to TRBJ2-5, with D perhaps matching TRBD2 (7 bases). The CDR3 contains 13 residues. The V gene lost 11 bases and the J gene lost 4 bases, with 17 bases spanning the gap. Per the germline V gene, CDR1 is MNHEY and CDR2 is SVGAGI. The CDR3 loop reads CAAKTGGRETQYF. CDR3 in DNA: TGTGCCGCAAAGACGGGGGGCCGAGAGACCCAGTACTTC.